This T cell receptor beta chain appears in the sequencing data of a study of blood T cell repertoires in COVID-19. About the study: Both acute and convalescent COVID-19 samples were obtained from the United States, Italy and Spain. PBMCs, B-cell-depleted T cells, or T cells were the source of the cDNA or gDNA that made up the material.

Original methodology: The authors estimated nucleated cell counts from reference gene primer amplification. TCRdb's table, derived via immunoSEQ multiplex PCR, lists solely in-frame clones and lacks some. That table is the source of V, J and clone size, and D and trimming were worked out from the DNA. The table has about 220,000 clones, around 84% seen once. This clone came up many times. The clonotype originates from a human donor in a cohort sampled during active COVID-19. The sequenced sample was peripheral blood.

This chain's CDR3 is CASSQEGQAKNIQYF. CDR3 DNA sequence: TGTGCCAGCAGCCAAGAGGGACAGGCGAAAAACATTCAGTACTTC. The chain couples TRBV3-1 (or the pseudogene TRBV3-2) to TRBJ2-4; 8 bases agree with TRBD1. From germline, CDR1 is LGHDT and CDR2 YNNKEL (reference sequence). Unmatched junction bases numbered 2, after V lost 0 bases and J lost 4 bases. This CDR3 has 15 amino acids.